This T cell receptor (beta chain) was sequenced in a study of a mutant IDH1 vaccine in newly diagnosed glioma. Study as a whole: The earlier regimen, radiotherapy, temozolomide, or both, was most often both.

Of note for this clone: Its antigen is unidentified.

The time point is: week 35, safety follow-up. Mutant IDH1 20-mer peptide, at 300 ug, made up each vaccine dose, with topical imiquimod. During weeks 1, 3, 5, 7, 11, 15, 19 and 23, patients received eight vaccinations. TCRdb's copy holds only in-frame clones and misses some; the assay was immunoSEQ multiplex PCR. The data show some 42,000 clones, approximately 83% seen once. The specimen was PBMCs, collected from a glioma patient whose treatment included an IDH1 peptide vaccine. This sequence originates from a woman aged 50 to 65 with glioma.

This CDR3 is CASSVSWLQTEAFF. The CDR3 nucleotides are TGTGCCAGCAGTGTTAGTTGGCTGCAAACTGAAGCTTTCTTT. The chain recombines TRBV6-4 with TRBJ1-1; D is unresolved. The germline V and J ends were trimmed by 4 bases and 5 bases, with 14 bases remaining between them. The CDR3 is made up of 14 amino acids. Germline lookup yields CDR1 MRHNA and CDR2 SNTAGT.